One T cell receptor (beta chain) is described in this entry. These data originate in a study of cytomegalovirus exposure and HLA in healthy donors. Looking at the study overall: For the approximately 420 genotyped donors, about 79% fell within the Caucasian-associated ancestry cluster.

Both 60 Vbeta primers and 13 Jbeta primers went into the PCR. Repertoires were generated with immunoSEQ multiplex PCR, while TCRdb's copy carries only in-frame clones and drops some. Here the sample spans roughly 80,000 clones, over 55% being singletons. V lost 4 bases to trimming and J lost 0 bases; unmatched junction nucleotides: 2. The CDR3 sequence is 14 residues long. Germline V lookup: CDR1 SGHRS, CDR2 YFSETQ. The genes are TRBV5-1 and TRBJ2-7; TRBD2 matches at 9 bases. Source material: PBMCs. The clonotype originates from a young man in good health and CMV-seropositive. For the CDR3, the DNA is TGCGCCAGCAGCCTTAGCGGGAGCTCCTACGAGCAGTACTTC. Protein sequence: CASSLSGSSYEQYF.